This T cell receptor beta chain was retrieved from a study of blood T cell repertoires in COVID-19. Study summary: Material from acute and convalescent COVID-19 was sourced from the United States, Italy and Spain. In each case, the material was cDNA or gDNA derived from T cells, B-cell-depleted T cells, or PBMCs.

CDR3 length: 17 amino acids. With V trimmed by 3 bases and J by 0 bases, 8 bases remained unmatched. The germline CDR1 and CDR2 sequences are WSHSY and SAAADI. In the source study's methods: Amplification of reference gene primers was used by the study to estimate nucleated cell counts. Method: immunoSEQ multiplex PCR; TCRdb's copy keeps in-frame clones and lacks some. The DNA gave D and trimming, while V, J and clone size come from that table. Of about 200,000 clones in the sample, about 86% were seen once. This clonotype was sampled from a woman aged 40 to 50 with acute COVID-19. Sequencing was performed on PBMCs or T cells enriched from blood (not recorded which). This sequence joins TRBV10-2 and TRBJ1-3, with 7 bases matching TRBD1. The CDR3 region has the DNA TGCGCCAGCAGTGAAGCCCAGACAGGGACCTCTGGAAACACCATATATTTT. Protein product: CASSEAQTGTSGNTIYF.